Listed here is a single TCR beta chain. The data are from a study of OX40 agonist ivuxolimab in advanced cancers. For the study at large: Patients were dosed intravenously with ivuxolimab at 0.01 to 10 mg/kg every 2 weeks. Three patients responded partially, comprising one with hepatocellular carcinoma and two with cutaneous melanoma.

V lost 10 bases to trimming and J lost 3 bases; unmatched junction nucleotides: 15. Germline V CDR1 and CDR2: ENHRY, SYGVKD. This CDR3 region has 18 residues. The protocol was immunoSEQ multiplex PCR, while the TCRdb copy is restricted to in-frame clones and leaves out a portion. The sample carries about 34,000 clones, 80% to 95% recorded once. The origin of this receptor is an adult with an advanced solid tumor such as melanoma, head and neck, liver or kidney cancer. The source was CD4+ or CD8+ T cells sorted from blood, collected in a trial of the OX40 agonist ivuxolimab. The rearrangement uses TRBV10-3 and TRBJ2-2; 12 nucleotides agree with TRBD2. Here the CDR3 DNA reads TGTGCCACCCTTTCAACTACTAGCGGGGGGACCTACACCGGGGAGCTGTTTTTT. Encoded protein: CATLSTTSGGTYTGELFF.